This T cell receptor (beta chain) was recovered during a study of TIL therapy for anti-PD-1-resistant metastatic lung cancer (dated by TCRdb to about 2021). As for the study more broadly: Tumors were harvested prior to any PD-1/PD-L1 blockade, after which nivolumab was administered to patients, and lymphodepletion, expanded TIL infusion and IL-2 were given to patients who progressed. Among the enrolled patients, the median age was about 50 years (range about 35-75), and the median tumor PD-L1 proportion score was roughly 6%. Most of the cohort had lung adenocarcinoma, including a handful of EGFR-mutant tumors and two ALK-rearranged tumors, and half of the patients were either current or former smokers. Across the cohort, whole-exome sequencing showed a median non-synonymous tumor mutation burden of about 1.5 mutations per megabase. Tumor and peripheral blood T cell receptor beta sequencing was used to track clonotypes across tumor, expanded TIL product and serial blood samples.

Points the paper makes about the study in general: The baseline peripheral repertoire was partially replaced by infused TIL clonotypes, which then decayed over months, and persistence showed no apparent association with response. The study protocol defined all tumor marker inferences as exploratory. The cohort was highly selected, with more treatment-naive, never-smoker and oncogene-addicted patients than typical, limiting generalizability.

Interpreted using the paper, the time point label stands for: pre-treatment sample, taken before nivolumab and TIL therapy. Between late 2017 and 2020, a dual-center phase I trial enrolled adults who had stage 4 NSCLC. The samples were drawn from an open-label, single-arm phase I trial testing tumor-infiltrating lymphocyte therapy combined with nivolumab in advanced non-small cell lung cancer. Blood mononuclear cells from EDTA tubes were isolated by Ficoll gradient, snap-frozen as pellets, and DNA was extracted with a Qiagen mini-prep kit. As concerns this clone: Its antigen is still unknown. Within one base of it there is no much larger clone, and no base qualities were kept.

TCR beta CDR3 regions were amplified from genomic DNA with the immunoSEQ v3 hsTCRB kit using bias-controlled multiplex PCR. An Illumina NextSeq 500 was used to sequence the TCR libraries, reaching roughly 1.8 million read pairs at survey level or roughly 5-6.5 million at deep level. Per the source publication's procedure: V, D and J genes were assigned, non-productive sequences were removed, and clonality was reported by immunoSEQ Analyzer software. To compare repertoires between infused TIL and blood, productive Simpson clonality was used along with the Morisita overlap index of productive TRB rearrangements. The absolute count of a clonotype in blood was estimated by multiplying the lymphocyte count by the CD3+ fraction and by the productive frequency of the clone. The source is immuneACCESS, and TCRdb retained only in-frame sequences with V and J called. Part of the clones is not carried over; for the studies checked, unresolved V genes explain less than half of this, and the remainder is unexplained. V and J calls and clone size are copied from that table; D and trimming were computed from the DNA. The sample records approximately 47,000 clones, 80% to 90% of which are singletons. The ten largest clones add up to 5% of the sample.

From the cysteine through the phenylalanine, the CDR3 covers 15 amino acids. Left in the record is the CDR3 DNA by itself, 45 bases read in frame from the first base. A distance of 18 bases separates the germline ends of V and J, which lose 3 bases and 6 bases respectively. The CDR1 and CDR2 encoded by the germline V gene are SGHTS and YDEGEE. The sample in question was blood, obtained at baseline. The origin of this receptor is a person aged 25-85 years with non-small cell lung cancer. The V and J segments used are TRBV5-8 and TRBJ1-1; tentative D gene TRBD1, with 6 bases matching. The bases read TGTGCCAGCAGCTGGTTTCCCGGGACACTTCCTGAAGCTTTCTTT. This translates into CASSWFPGTLPEAFF.